This entry concerns a single T cell receptor beta chain. In the authors' workflow: It was from reference gene primer amplification that nucleated cell counts were estimated. The method was immunoSEQ multiplex PCR; TCRdb's version includes in-frame clones alone and lacks a portion of them. The V and J calls and clone size were taken over from that table, and D and trimming were inferred from the DNA. The data contain approximately 150,000 clones, approximately 88% of them singletons. This sample was taken from a study of blood T cell repertoires in COVID-19. Study in general: Nucleic acid was either cDNA or gDNA, and it came from T cells, B-cell-depleted T cells, or PBMCs.

Germline V gene lookup returns CDR1 MDHEN and CDR2 SYDVKM. Trimming pared 8 bases from V and 0 bases from J, leaving 8 bases between. The CDR3 length is 14 residues. Shortly before study entry, within 2 weeks, exposed participants had met a COVID-19 case. The chain links TRBV28 to TRBJ2-6; no firm D call. This receptor was taken from a man in his 70s who had been exposed to COVID-19. Material: PBMCs or T cells enriched from blood (not recorded which). The CDR3 DNA reads as TGTGCCAGCCGTCCTTTCTCTGGGGCCAACGTCCTGACTTTC. This translates into CASRPFSGANVLTF.